This TCR delta chain emerged from a study of gamma-delta chains in newborns, infants, children. This clone counts as medium-sized (0.01 to 0.1%). The same CDR3 arises from other DNA sequences in this sample as well. TCRdb re-called the reads via CATT. The profile shows some 11,000 delta-chain clones, less than 4.5% of them singletons. The V gene end was trimmed by 3 bases and the J gene end by 0 bases; junction bases not matched to a gene: 10. Germline-derived CDR1 and CDR2 are GEAIGNYY and EKD. The CDR3 loop spans 18 amino acids. This sequence joins TRDV2 and TRDJ2, with TRDD3 identical over 9 bases. The sequence derives from a child who was a newborn, infant or young child, either healthy, febrile or measles-vaccinated (not recorded which). What was sequenced was blood. The CDR3 loop is CACDSPFLGDTLTAQLFF. CDR3 DNA sequence: TGTGCCTGTGACTCCCCCTTTTTGGGGGATACTTTGACAGCACAACTCTTCTTT.